This T cell receptor beta chain was captured by sequencing in a study of cytomegalovirus exposure and HLA in healthy donors. The overall study: The approximately 120 validation repertoires used the same platform as the roughly 670 first-cohort repertoires, a later analysis reported.

V lost 0 bases to trimming and J lost 3 bases, with 10 bases between them. The CDR3 extends over 15 amino acids. Germline V lookup: CDR1 MGHRA, CDR2 YSYEKL. Measured with immunoSEQ multiplex PCR; TCRdb has only the in-frame clones, and not every one. Altogether under 65,000 clones are present, more than 70% being singletons, with the ten largest covering 7.5% to 10%. Overall study findings and caveats: The investigators catalogued 150 to 200 TCR beta chains as cytomegalovirus-associated. The study found most TCR sequences rare, yet found some public TCRs in many donors.

These donors were members of the roughly 120-subject validation cohort, a group separate from the roughly 670-subject first cohort. As for this clone: Its antigen is undetermined.

The sample taken for sequencing was PBMCs. The origin of this receptor is a woman younger than 30 in good health and CMV-seropositive. This chain joins TRBV4-1 and TRBJ2-3; D gene unclear. The CDR3, as DNA: TGCGCCAGCAGCCAAGATCGGGTAGATACAGATACGCAGTATTTT. It specifies CASSQDRVDTDTQYF.